This TCR beta chain was profiled in a study of human T cells and chemical hapten exposure (dated by TCRdb to the early 2020s). Turning to the overall study: For sensitization, 2% DPC in acetone was applied to a 2 cm by 2 cm area of upper inner arm skin. Peripheral blood TCR repertoire changes were tracked in vivo in alopecia patients during primary and secondary sensitization to the hapten diphenylcyclopropenone (DPC). Patch testing on the upper back used Finn chambers containing 0.01% DPC, with scoring done after 6 days according to International Contact Dermatitis Research Group standards. Throughout the study period of about 23 weeks, patients also received therapeutic DPC doses to the scalp every week. The mostly female patient cohort included alopecia areata with under or over 50% scalp involvement, alopecia totalis and alopecia universalis. Libraries were combined into a pool for sequencing, and differences in TCR yield between samples came mainly from small differences in library volumes within the pool. Patient blood was sampled pre-sensitization (week 0) and at 2, 6 and about 24 weeks after DPC sensitization. For TCR sequencing, blood came from 25 to 35 alopecia patients at anywhere from one to four time points (pre-sensitization, 2, 6 and 24 weeks).

This specimen's time point label, per the study, means: patch test 2, 6 weeks after DPC sensitization. Sample treatment or condition, as interpreted from the label and publication: therapeutic diphenylcyclopropenone sensitization with weekly scalp DPC. Blood at each patch-test visit was drawn before the patch test was applied. To be eligible, patients had to be aged 18 to 70, diagnosed with alopecia and judged suitable for DPC therapy, while pregnant patients were excluded. Total RNA was isolated from unfractionated whole blood collected in Tempus Blood RNA tubes. General conclusions and limits of the study: After repeated subsampling, the strength of the expansion versus patch-test correlation and the threshold at which it became significant changed. DPC sensitization did not change the number of TCRs with a frequency above 1 in 1000, and there was no evidence of changes in global repertoire structure. Significantly more large CDR3 similarity clusters were formed by expanded TCRs than by pre-sensitization or healthy control sets, consistent with antigen-driven responses. Patch test score was positively correlated with the number of PT1 expanded TCRs, with significance at thresholds 8, 16 and 32 but not at 4. Because all patients had alopecia, a presumed autoimmune disease, the immune response of the patients might differ from that of healthy individuals.

The library was obtained by RACE. This sample was sequenced with a NextSeq 500. During library preparation, unique molecular identifiers were attached to individual cDNA molecules so that TCRs could be counted quantitatively and reproducibly. Both TCR alpha and TCR beta chains were sequenced from each blood RNA sample. The authors processed their data as follows. A median of around 96,000 TCRs per sample was observed, with a range of 23,224 to 690,600. V, J and CDR3 annotation of the TCR reads was carried out using the Decombinator software suite. For the PS versus PT1 abundance plots, all samples were subsampled to the same number of TCRs (28,000). TCRs were defined as expanded if absent before sensitization and observed at least eight times at the 2-week time point. Through fastp at Q25 and MiXCR, TCRdb rebuilt clones from the public reads, retaining in-frame beta chains. Identical CDR3 proteins give one entry, which carries the most common genes and DNA. The V and J calls reflect TCRdb's pipeline rather than the authors' work. Across this sample there are over 40,000 distinct CDR3 sequences, with over 3% seen only once. The ten top clones hold under 8.5% of the sample.

This clonotype was detected a few times. It has no known antigen specificity. Per-nucleotide qualities are absent, and no much larger clonotype sits a single base away. The CDR3 spans 15 residues, from the cysteine through the phenylalanine. Only CDR3 DNA remains: 45 bases, in frame from the first base. V and J are trimmed by 5 bases and 5 bases, and the gene matches miss 6 bases of the junction. The TCR sequence derives from a man aged 35 to 55 with alopecia areata. Some clones in this sample may be carry-over from other donors' samples. The V gene is TRBV12-3 or TRBV12-4 and the J gene is TRBJ2-1; TRBD1 aligns with 10 central bases. Sequenced material: whole blood, taken in connection with sensitization to the hapten diphenylcyclopropenone (DPC). The CDR3 sequence is CASSPGQGGNNEQFF. The sequenced DNA is TGTGCCAGCAGTCCTGGACAGGGGGGTAACAATGAGCAGTTCTTC.